The text below deals with one TCR beta chain. This sample was taken from a study of cytomegalovirus exposure and HLA in healthy donors. In the PCR, 60 Vbeta and 13 Jbeta primers were used. Produced via immunoSEQ multiplex PCR; TCRdb's table is partial and in-frame only. The clone table shows tens of thousands of clones, with the ten largest holding 9% to 15%. This CDR3 has 13 residues. The germline V gene has CDR1 SGHRS and CDR2 YFSETQ. With 4 bases removed from V and 0 bases from J, the gap between germline ends came to 5 bases. The study sampled nominally healthy donors, though unrecorded immune exposures were likely.

The chain has TRBV5-1 and TRBJ1-5; D not resolved. Sequenced sample: PBMCs. The sequence was collected from a woman in her twenties or thirties in good health and CMV-seropositive. As DNA, the CDR3 is TGCGCCAGCAGCCTAGATAGCAATCAGCCCCAGCATTTT. Residues: CASSLDSNQPQHF.